A single sample gave rise to the 32 T cell receptor beta chains below, sequenced in a study of TIL therapy for anti-PD-1-resistant metastatic lung cancer. This was the immunoSEQ v3 assay. Some clones are missing from TCRdb's copy, which holds only in-frame ones; the method was immunoSEQ multiplex PCR. The table has approximately 97,000 clones, just over 65% seen once; the top ten hold around 9.9%. Time point of the sample: pre-treatment sample, taken before nivolumab and TIL therapy. The tumor samples were excised metastases, mostly pleural nodules or supraclavicular lymph nodes. This specimen consisted of tumor tissue, obtained at baseline. The origin of the receptors is a person aged 25 to 80 with non-small cell lung cancer.

The V call is TRBV7-9, the J call TRBJ1-5; tentative D call: TRBD1 (5 bases). Trimming stripped 5 bases from V and 5 bases from J, with 10 bases between. This CDR3 region has 13 residues. Per the germline V gene, CDR1 is SEHNR and CDR2 is FQNEAQ (reference sequence). CDR3 residues: CASSPAGDQPQHF. DNA for the CDR3: TGTGCCAGCAGCCCCGCGGGGGATCAGCCCCAGCATTTT.

The CDR3 is CATSSGGQGRHTGELFF. The CDR3 DNA reads as TGTGCCACCAGCAGTGGAGGGCAGGGTCGGCACACCGGGGAGCTGTTTTTT. The chain joins TRBV15 to TRBJ2-2; perhaps TRBD2 as D (6 bases). This CDR3 is built from 17 residues. Trimming left V 3 bases short and J 3 bases short, with 17 bases between. Per germline, CDR1 LNHNV and CDR2 YYDKDF (reference sequence). The full variable domain, completed using reference TRBV15 and TRBJ2-2, is DAMVIQNPRYQVTQFGKPVTLSCSQTLNHNVMYWYQQKSSQAPKLLFHYYDKDFNNEADTPDNFQSRRPNTSFCFLDIRSPGLGDTAMYLCATSSGGQGRHTGELFFGEGSRLTVL.

There are a few counts of this clone. The chain links TRBV25-1 to TRBJ2-7; D might be TRBD2 (7 bases). V lost 10 bases and J 0 bases, leaving 16 bases between the germline ends. This CDR3 is built from 14 residues. Per the germline V gene, CDR1 is MGHDK and CDR2 is SYGVNS. The chain's CDR3 is CATGRDTDSYEQYF. The CDR3 DNA follows: TGTGCCACAGGGAGGGACACCGACTCCTACGAGCAGTACTTC.

This clone was observed a few times. This chain connects TRBV29-1 to TRBJ2-3; no clear D gene. Trimming shortened V by 0 bases and J by 6 bases, and 7 bases separated the two germline ends. This CDR3 has 12 residues. Germline values: CDR1 SQVTM, CDR2 ANQGSEA. In DNA form, the CDR3 reads TGCAGCGTTGAAGAGGGAAAGGATACGCAGTATTTT. It yields the protein CSVEEGKDTQYF.

The chain joins TRBV6-4 to TRBJ2-1; the D gene is possibly TRBD1 (6 bases). In germline, CDR1 is MRHNA, CDR2 SNTAGT. The germline V and J ends were trimmed by 3 bases and 7 bases, with 10 bases remaining between them. The CDR3 sequence is 13 residues long. The CDR3 DNA follows: TGTGCCAGCAGTGAGACAGGCAGGAATGAGCAGTTCTTC. Protein sequence: CASSETGRNEQFF.

This clone appeared a few times. This chain links TRBV28 with TRBJ2-1; D might be TRBD2 (6 bases). Germline CDR1 is MDHEN and CDR2 is SYDVKM. The CDR3 has 14 residues. The V end was cut by 7 bases, the J end by 5 bases, with 15 bases between. CDR3 nucleotide sequence: TGTGCCAGCAAGTTAGGAGGGATCCACAATGAGCAGTTCTTC. Its protein product is CASKLGGIHNEQFF. Full variable domain (rest looked up from reference TRBV28 and TRBJ2-1): DVKVTQSSRYLVKRTGEKVFLECVQDMDHENMFWYRQDPGLGLRLIYFSYDVKMKEKGDIPEGYSVSREKKERFSLILESASTNQTSMYLCASKLGGIHNEQFFGPGTRLTVL.

J is TRBJ2-5 and V is TRBV7-2, with no clear D. Between the trimmed V and J ends, which lost 1 base and 4 bases, there was a span of 10 bases. The CDR3 length is 14 residues. Germline CDR1 reads SGHTA; CDR2 reads FQGNSA. The CDR3 nucleotides are TGTGCCAGCAGCTTAGGACTCACTCGAGAGACCCAGTACTTC. Protein product: CASSLGLTRETQYF.

J is TRBJ2-2 and V is TRBV9; no clear D. V dropped 4 bases and J dropped 0 bases, with 10 bases sitting between them. The germline V gene encodes CDR1 SGDLS and CDR2 YYNGEE. The CDR3 length is 15 residues. CDR3 amino acids: CASSPNPTNTGELFF. In nucleotides, the CDR3 is TGTGCCAGCAGCCCCAATCCAACGAACACCGGGGAGCTGTTTTTT.

This sequence joins TRBV25-1 and TRBJ2-3; D gene uncertain. CDR1 and CDR2 from the germline V gene are MGHDK and SYGVNS. Trimming removed 2 bases from V and 1 base from J, with 10 bases in between. This CDR3 is 15 amino acids long. The CDR3 nucleotides are TGTGCCAGCAGTGAAAGTGCAGTTCGCACAGATACGCAGTATTTT. Translating it yields CASSESAVRTDTQYF. Using reference TRBV25-1 and TRBJ2-3 for the parts outside the CDR3, the full variable domain is EADIYQTPRYLVIGTGKKITLECSQTMGHDKMYWYQQDPGMELHLIHYSYGVNSTEKGDLSSESTVSRIRTEHFPLTLESARPSHTSQYLCASSESAVRTDTQYFGPGTRLTVL.

As concerns this clone: This sequence may be a read error, since a much larger clone differs from it by one base. In DNA, the CDR3 is TGTGCCAGCAGCTTTGGCAGGAGCTCCTACGAGCAGTACTTC. Translated: CASSFGRSSYEQYF. The J gene is TRBJ2-7, the V gene TRBV7-2; no definite D call. The CDR3 sequence is 14 residues long. Looked up from germline, CDR1 is SGHTA and CDR2 is FQGNSA. The germline V and J ends were trimmed by 3 bases and 0 bases, with 9 bases remaining between them.

This clone was picked up many times. The rearrangement links TRBV27 to TRBJ2-7; D gene ambiguous. The germline gives CDR1 MNHEY, CDR2 SMNVEV (reference sequence). The germline V and J ends were trimmed by 1 base and 5 bases, with 9 bases remaining between them. The CDR3 sequence is 13 residues long. The CDR3 loop reads CASSLWRGDEQYF. CDR3 bases: TGTGCCAGCAGTTTATGGCGCGGCGACGAGCAGTACTTC.

This chain connects TRBV24-1 to TRBJ2-3; TRBD2 agrees at 7 bases. After removal of 4 bases from V and 1 base from J, the junction contained 7 bases not matched to a gene. The germline V gene has CDR1 KGHDR and CDR2 SFDVKD. CDR3 size: 16 residues. CDR3 in DNA: TGTGCCACCAGTGACTACCAAGCGGGGCGCACAGATACGCAGTATTTT. As protein: CATSDYQAGRTDTQYF.

In this sample, this clone turned up a few times. The chain couples TRBV5-1 to TRBJ1-6, with 7 bases lining up with TRBD1. The V and J ends lost 4 bases and 7 bases, in that order; junction bases with no gene match: 8. The CDR3 runs 15 residues. Germline CDR1 reads SGHRS; CDR2 reads YFSETQ. DNA of the CDR3: TGCGCCAGCAGCCTGACAGGGACGAAAAATTCACCCCTCCACTTT. It is translated as CASSLTGTKNSPLHF.

This clone showed up just once. The chain links TRBV5-4 to TRBJ1-2, with D tentatively TRBD1 (5 bases). Germline-derived CDR1 and CDR2 are SGHNT and YYREEE (reference sequence). Trimming left V 3 bases short and J 3 bases short, with 12 bases between. CDR3 size: 14 residues. The CDR3 sequence is CASSSQGLHYGYTF. CDR3 nucleotide sequence: TGTGCCAGCAGCTCCCAGGGCCTTCACTATGGCTACACCTTC.

The chain recombines TRBV5-1 with TRBJ1-1; D may be TRBD1 (5 bases). The CDR3 is made up of 13 amino acids. The germline V and J ends were trimmed by 0 bases and 4 bases, with 7 bases remaining between them. From germline, CDR1 is SGHRS and CDR2 YFSETQ. The CDR3 region is CASSLGGGTEAFF. As DNA, the CDR3 is TGCGCCAGCAGCTTGGGTGGGGGCACTGAAGCTTTCTTT.

The chain carries TRBV30 and TRBJ2-1, with D tentatively TRBD1 or TRBD2 (5 bases each). This CDR3 spans 15 amino acids. Germline values: CDR1 GTSNPN, CDR2 SVGIG (reference sequence). Trimming removed 0 bases from V and 4 bases from J, with 13 bases in between. Written as DNA, the CDR3 is TGTGCCTGGAGTGTAGGGCAGGGAGTATACAATGAGCAGTTCTTC. It is translated as CAWSVGQGVYNEQFF.

This chain uses TRBV5-1 with TRBJ2-7; TRBD1 aligns across 12 bases. CDR1 is SGHRS and CDR2 is YFSETQ in the germline V gene. The CDR3 contains 15 residues. The ends lost 4 bases at V and 6 bases at J; junction bases unmatched: 8. As DNA, the CDR3 is TGCGCCAGCAGCCCCTGGGACAGGGGGCTCATCGAGCAGTACTTC. Translated, it gives CASSPWDRGLIEQYF.

The rearrangement links TRBV5-6 to TRBJ1-3, with a tentative D call TRBD1 (5 bases). Germline V gene lookup returns CDR1 SGHDT and CDR2 YYEEEE. This CDR3 region has 14 residues. With 4 bases removed from V and 4 bases from J, the gap between germline ends came to 12 bases. The CDR3 spells CASSGLGGGNTIYF. Written as DNA, the CDR3 is TGTGCCAGCAGCGGCCTTGGGGGAGGAAACACCATATATTTT.

This chain links TRBV7-2 with TRBJ1-4; no reliable D call. Trimming cost V 5 bases and J 8 bases, with 21 bases left between them. Germline CDR1 is SGHTA and CDR2 is FQGNSA. This CDR3 comprises 16 residues. The CDR3 loop reads CASSRPNDPSREKLFF. CDR3 sequence (DNA): TGTGCCAGCAGCCGGCCTAACGACCCCTCACGAGAAAAACTGTTTTTT.

The chain links TRBV18 to TRBJ2-3; D might be TRBD1 (5 bases). This CDR3 comprises 16 residues. Germline CDR1 and CDR2: KGHSH and LQKENI. V shed 0 bases and J shed 2 bases, with 12 bases lying between them. CDR3 nucleotide sequence: TGTGCCAGCTCACCACCAAGGGGATTTCTCACAGATACGCAGTATTTT. Translating gives CASSPPRGFLTDTQYF.

This clone has only one observation. The V call is TRBV4-2, the J call TRBJ2-7; 10 bases fit TRBD1. Per the germline V gene, CDR1 is LGHNA and CDR2 is YNFKEQ. This CDR3 is 14 amino acids long. V dropped 2 bases and J dropped 3; count of bases not matched to a gene: 1. CDR3 amino acids: CASSQRDRGYEQYF. For the CDR3, the DNA is TGTGCCAGCAGCCAACGGGACAGGGGCTACGAGCAGTACTTC.

The chain links TRBV6-6 to TRBJ2-3; 10 bases are shared with TRBD2. Germline lookup yields CDR1 MNHNY and CDR2 SVGAGI (reference sequence). V gave up 5 bases and J gave up 2 bases; unmatched junction bases: 7. The CDR3 loop spans 16 amino acids. The DNA for the CDR3 is TGTGCCAGCAGTCCCCTCACTAGCGGGACCACAGATACGCAGTATTTT. Protein: CASSPLTSGTTDTQYF.

The chain carries TRBV7-2 and TRBJ2-3, with D tentatively TRBD2 (5 bases). CDR3 length equals 14 residues. V shed 8 bases and J shed 2 bases, with 14 bases lying between them. CDR1 SGHTA and CDR2 FQGNSA come from the germline V gene. This CDR3 reads CASRQRPSTDTQYF. The CDR3 region has the DNA TGTGCCAGCCGGCAGCGGCCGTCCACAGATACGCAGTATTTT. Complete variable domain (other parts from reference TRBV7-2 and TRBJ2-3): GAGVSQSPSNKVTEKGKDVELRCDPISGHTALYWYRQSLGQGLEFLIYFQGNSAPDKSGLPSDRFSAERTGGSVSTLTIQRTQQEDSAVYLCASRQRPSTDTQYFGPGTRLTVL.

V gene TRBV30 combines with J gene TRBJ2-1; 8 nucleotides align to TRBD2. Germline V gives CDR1 GTSNPN, CDR2 SVGIG (reference sequence). Trimming removed 4 bases from V and 7 bases from J; junction bases left unmatched: 15. This CDR3 is built from 16 residues. CDR3 sequence: CAWTTGVTGGDNEQFF. As DNA, the CDR3 is TGTGCCTGGACTACCGGAGTGACGGGGGGGGATAATGAGCAGTTCTTC. Full variable domain (missing parts from reference TRBV30 and TRBJ2-1): SQTIHQWPATLVQPVGSPLSLECTVEGTSNPNLYWYRQAAGRGLQLLFYSVGIGQISSEVPQNLSASRPQDRQFILSSKKLLLSDSGFYLCAWTTGVTGGDNEQFFGPGTRLTVL.

The rearrangement joins TRBV6-5 to TRBJ1-2, with 10 bases aligning to TRBD1. The V segment lost 7 bases and the J segment 8 bases; nucleotides outside the gene matches: 7. The CDR3 runs to 13 residues. Germline CDR1 and CDR2: MNHEY and SVGAGI. In DNA, the CDR3 is TGTGCCAGCATGATGGGGACAGGGGAAGGCTACACCTTC. Its protein is CASMMGTGEGYTF.

The chain joins TRBV5-6 to TRBJ2-2; 8 bases match TRBD1. In germline, CDR1 is SGHDT, CDR2 YYEEEE. V lost 7 bases to trimming and J lost 5 bases; unmatched junction nucleotides: 10. This CDR3 comprises 15 residues. This chain's CDR3 is CASSLGGQVTGELFF. The CDR3 DNA is TGTGCCAGCTCCTTAGGGGGACAGGTGACCGGGGAGCTGTTTTTT.

The rearrangement uses TRBV5-5 and TRBJ1-1, with D unresolved. CDR1 is SGHKS, CDR2 YYEKEE, per germline (reference sequence). V lost 0 bases and J lost 1, with 13 bases in between. This CDR3 contains 16 residues. The CDR3 DNA sequence: TGTGCCAGCAGCTTGGCCCTAGGTACCGGGAACACTGAAGCTTTCTTT. This codes for CASSLALGTGNTEAFF.

This clone has only a few counts. The rearrangement uses TRBV6-2 or TRBV6-3 and TRBJ2-7, with D unresolved. This CDR3 spans 12 amino acids. Germline-derived CDR1 and CDR2 are MNHEY and SVGEGT. V lost 2 bases, J lost 5 bases, and 7 bases lay in between. This CDR3 reads CASSYVFDEQYF. The DNA of the CDR3 is TGTGCCAGCAGTTACGTGTTCGACGAGCAGTACTTC.

This clone was seen a handful of times. The rearrangement links TRBV7-3 to TRBJ2-2; the D is unclear. Trimming pared 1 base from V and 3 bases from J, leaving 6 bases between. Germline V gives CDR1 SGHTA, CDR2 FQGTGA. The CDR3 contains 14 residues. The DNA of the CDR3 is TGTGCCAGCAGCTTAAGTACTTACACCGGGGAGCTGTTTTTT. It translates to CASSLSTYTGELFF.

V is TRBV30 and J is TRBJ1-4; D ambiguous. The V end was cut by 3 bases, the J end by 8 bases, with 16 bases between. Germline assignment: CDR1 GTSNPN and CDR2 SVGIG (reference sequence). This CDR3 has 14 residues. The CDR3 coding sequence is TGTGCCTGGAGCCCCTCCGGACTGGCCGAAAAACTGTTTTTT. Translating it yields CAWSPSGLAEKLFF.

This clone has just a few counts. This chain joins TRBV28 and TRBJ1-6; 8 bases line up with TRBD1. Per germline, CDR1 MDHEN and CDR2 SYDVKM. The CDR3 loop spans 14 amino acids. Trimming at V came to 3 bases and at J to 9 bases, leaving 4 bases not matched to a gene. The CDR3 coding sequence is TGTGCCAGCAGTTTTGGACAGGGCGGTTCACCCCTCCACTTT. This sequence encodes CASSFGQGGSPLHF.

This clone has a handful of counts. The chain employs TRBV4-3 and TRBJ1-1, with TRBD1 as a possible D gene (6 bases). Looked up from germline, CDR1 is LGHNA and CDR2 is YSLEER. V dropped 1 base and J dropped 8 bases, with 17 bases sitting between them. The CDR3 sequence is 15 residues long. The CDR3 is CASSQVLMETGEAFF. Here the CDR3 DNA reads TGCGCCAGCAGCCAAGTACTTATGGAGACAGGCGAAGCTTTCTTT.